One TCR beta chain is described in this entry. Its antigen is undetermined. The record originates from a study of cytomegalovirus exposure and HLA in healthy donors. Study conclusions and caveats: The study designated 150 to 200 TCR beta chains cytomegalovirus-associated.

Trimming shortened V by 8 bases and J by 5 bases, and 9 bases separated the two germline ends. This CDR3 comprises 11 residues. Clones were sequenced by immunoSEQ multiplex PCR, and TCRdb holds only the in-frame ones, with some missing. The top ten hold roughly 2% of the sample, which has 110,000 or so clones, more than 75% seen once. This chain uses TRBV23-1 with TRBJ1-2, with D unclear. TRBV23-1 falls under the ORF class, with uncertain function. The origin of this receptor is a woman aged 25 to 45 in good health and CMV-seronegative. Sequencing was performed on PBMCs. The CDR3 nucleotides read TGCGCCAGCGGTTTGCGGTATGGCTACACCTTC. As protein: CASGLRYGYTF.